Sequencing of this TCR beta chain was carried out in a study of blood T cells in healthy people across ages. A second PCR of 7 to 11 cycles used a sample-barcoded 5' primer and a J-beta primer mix. Each of the samples gave a minimum of 2.5 million paired-end reads that contained CDR3. TCRdb reanalysed the 5' RACE reads using MiXCR and keeps one entry per CDR3 protein. The repertoire holds 660,000 or so distinct CDR3 sequences, with 58% as singletons. The germline CDR1 and CDR2 sequences are DFQATT and SNEGSKA (reference sequence). The V gene lost 3 bases and the J gene lost 0 bases, with 19 bases spanning the gap. The CDR3 contains 17 residues. Isolated per sample were at least 6 million PBMCs. Study-level points and caveats: Strongly correlated with naive T cell percentage was TCR beta diversity.

To note about this clonotype: The antigen is not known.

What was sequenced was blood. The chain is built from TRBV20-1 and TRBJ2-3, with a weak D call TRBD2 (7 bases). The sequence was obtained from a man aged 55 to 70 in good health. The CDR3 here is CSARNTRGGPSTDTQYF. CDR3 sequence (DNA): TGCAGTGCTAGGAATACTAGGGGGGGCCCAAGCACAGATACGCAGTATTTT.